This is a list of T cell receptor beta chains from one sample in a study of cytomegalovirus exposure and HLA in healthy donors. This table comes from immunoSEQ multiplex PCR, and its TCRdb copy is limited to in-frame clones, with some not included. The sample records about 90,000 clones, around 66% being singletons. Sequencing input: PBMCs. Every receptor here comes from a man aged 25-40 years in good health and CMV-seronegative. Both conserved end residues are part of each CDR3. The D gene is left open where the match is weak. Not all rows give a size; the values are once, few, many and, for expanded clones, a class.

>TRBD1|TRBJ2-7|TRBV27|few
CASRPLTGGSYEQYF
TGTGCCAGCAGGCCCTTGACAGGGGGCTCCTACGAGCAGTACTTC
>-|TRBJ1-2|TRBV28|few
CASSTGQAANYGYTF
TGTGCCAGCAGTACCGGACAAGCAGCTAACTATGGCTACACCTTC
>-|TRBJ1-2|TRBV7-8|-
CASSSRGLGYGYTF
TGTGCCAGCAGCTCGAGAGGGCTAGGCTATGGCTACACCTTC
>-|TRBJ1-2|TRBV25-1|-
CASSEGANYYGYTF
TGTGCCAGCAGTGAAGGGGCGAACTACTATGGCTACACCTTC
>-|TRBJ2-1|TRBV19|-
CASSIAGGFEQFF
TGTGCCAGTAGTATAGCAGGAGGCTTCGAGCAGTTCTTC
>-|TRBJ1-1|TRBV5-6|-
CASNSWTEAFF
TGTGCCAGCAACTCTTGGACTGAAGCTTTCTTT
>TRBD2|TRBJ2-5|TRBV6-1|-
CASSETSGGQETQYF
TGTGCCAGCAGTGAAACTAGCGGGGGACAAGAGACCCAGTACTTC
>TRBD2|TRBJ2-3|TRBV23-1|-
CASSHHRAGYTDTRYF
TGCGCCAGCAGTCACCACCGAGCGGGGTACACAGATACGCGGTATTTT
>TRBD1|TRBJ2-7|TRBV28|-
CASSYRDRGNPRYF
TGTGCCAGCAGTTACCGGGACAGGGGGAACCCCAGGTACTTC
>-|TRBJ1-5|TRBV2|-
CASKPGFGNQPQHF
TGTGCCAGCAAGCCAGGGTTCGGCAATCAGCCCCAGCATTTT
>TRBD2|TRBJ2-7|TRBV27|few
CASSGLAGVNHEQYF
TGTGCCAGCAGTGGACTAGCGGGAGTGAATCACGAGCAGTACTTC
>TRBD1|TRBJ1-1|TRBV7-9|-
CASSPWDRNTEAFF
TGTGCCAGCAGCCCCTGGGACAGGAACACTGAAGCTTTCTTT
>-|TRBJ1-5|TRBV28|-
CASGEGYSNQPQHF
TGTGCCAGCGGGGAGGGCTATAGCAATCAGCCCCAGCATTTT
>-|TRBJ2-3|TRBV7-2|-
CASSLGWPRLYF
TGTGCCAGCAGCTTAGGCTGGCCAAGACTGTATTTT
>-|TRBJ2-5|TRBV21-1|-
CASVKKQGKETQYF
TGTGCCAGCGTTAAAAAACAGGGGAAAGAGACCCAGTACTTC
>TRBD1|TRBJ2-6|TRBV7-8|-
CASSVGQGPSGANVLTF
TGTGCCAGCAGCGTTGGACAGGGCCCCTCTGGGGCCAACGTCCTGACTTTC
>-|TRBJ2-7|TRBV25-1|-
CASSRTTSPYEQYF
TGTGCCAGCAGCAGGACAACGAGCCCCTACGAGCAGTACTTC
>-|TRBJ2-5|TRBV10-3|-
CAISESGGQQETQYF
TGTGCCATCAGTGAGTCAGGCGGACAACAAGAGACCCAGTACTTC
>-|TRBJ2-7|TRBV11-2|few
CASSLVPRRYEQYF
TGTGCCAGCAGCTTAGTTCCCAGGCGCTACGAGCAGTACTTC
>TRBD1|TRBJ2-7|TRBV5-1|few
CASSGGQSYEQYF
TGCGCCAGCAGCGGGGGACAGAGCTACGAGCAGTACTTC
>-|TRBJ2-5|TRBV5-8|-
CASSFYPNPSGTQYF
TGTGCCAGCAGCTTTTACCCGAACCCTAGTGGGACCCAGTACTTC
>-|TRBJ2-2|TRBV27|-
CASSFSRVNTGELFF
TGTGCCAGCAGTTTTAGTCGGGTGAACACCGGGGAGCTGTTTTTT
>TRBD1|TRBJ2-7|TRBV5-5|-
CASSSPNRGWYEQYF
TGTGCCAGCAGCTCCCCTAACAGGGGATGGTACGAGCAGTACTTC
>TRBD1|TRBJ1-1|TRBV19|few
CASSNIGGRPEAFF
TGTGCCAGTAGTAATATAGGGGGCCGTCCTGAAGCTTTCTTT
>-|TRBJ1-2|TRBV9|-
CASSTTTAYGYTF
TGTGCCAGCAGTACAACGACAGCGTATGGCTACACCTTC
>TRBD1|TRBJ2-4|TRBV27|-
CASSSLRTGIGKNIQYF
TGTGCCAGCAGTTCACTACGGACAGGGATCGGCAAAAACATTCAGTACTTC
>-|TRBJ2-2|TRBV9|few
CASSVGLSLLGADHNTGELFF
TGTGCCAGCAGCGTAGGGTTATCTTTACTGGGAGCGGACCATAACACCGGGGAGCTGTTTTTT
>-|TRBJ1-3|TRBV14|few
CASSQAGGRGNTIYF
TGTGCCAGCAGCCAAGCGGGGGGGAGAGGAAACACCATATATTTT
>TRBD2|TRBJ2-2|TRBV2|-
CASSERTSRNTGELFF
TGTGCCAGCAGTGAACGGACTAGCAGGAACACCGGGGAGCTGTTTTTT
>-|TRBJ1-4|TRBV19|-
CASSTGVATNEKLFF
TGTGCCAGTAGTACAGGGGTTGCAACTAATGAAAAACTGTTTTTT
>TRBD1|TRBJ2-7|TRBV5-1|-
CASSLAVRGRTYEQYF
TGCGCCAGCAGCTTGGCGGTCAGGGGGCGGACATACGAGCAGTACTTC
>-|TRBJ1-1|TRBV7-3|-
CASSLDSNRIGTEAFF
TGTGCCAGCAGCTTAGACTCTAACAGGATAGGCACTGAAGCTTTCTTT
>TRBD1|TRBJ1-4|TRBV7-7|-
CASSSGQGTNEKLFF
TGTGCTAGCAGCTCGGGACAGGGCACTAATGAAAAACTGTTTTTT
>TRBD1|TRBJ2-1|TRBV5-4|few
CASSEIRQGGEQFF
TGTGCCAGCAGCGAGATTCGACAGGGCGGTGAGCAGTTCTTC
>-|TRBJ2-3|TRBV25-1|-
CASSVTESTDTQYF
TGTGCCAGCAGTGTTACAGAGAGCACAGATACGCAGTATTTT
>-|TRBJ1-2|TRBV4-3|once
CASSQDPNGAVYGYTF
TGCGCCAGCAGCCAAGATCCCAACGGAGCCGTCTATGGCTACACCTTC
>TRBD1|TRBJ2-4|TRBV6-1|few
CASSADRASLAKNIQYF
TGTGCCAGCAGTGCCGACAGGGCTTCCCTAGCCAAAAACATTCAGTACTTC
>-|TRBJ1-2|TRBV7-8|-
CASSSIVGGPYGYTF
TGTGCCAGCAGCTCCATCGTCGGGGGACCCTATGGCTACACCTTC
>-|TRBJ1-3|TRBV6-5|once
CASRTYPGNTIYF
TGTGCCAGCCGGACATACCCTGGAAACACCATATATTTT
>-|TRBJ2-7|TRBV12-2|few
CASRSRSYEQYF
TGTGCAAGTCGCTCCAGGTCCTACGAGCAGTACTTC
>TRBD1|TRBJ1-1|TRBV9|few
CASSSGGGNTEAFF
TGTGCCAGCAGCTCAGGAGGGGGCAACACTGAAGCTTTCTTT
>-|TRBJ2-5|TRBV4-1|-
CASSRDGPTTMIQETQYF
TGCGCCAGCAGCCGCGATGGCCCCACTACAATGATCCAAGAGACCCAGTACTTC
>TRBD2|TRBJ2-2|TRBV9|-
CASSVRGGPAGELFF
TGTGCCAGCAGCGTACGGGGGGGGCCGGCCGGGGAGCTGTTTTTT
>TRBD1|TRBJ1-4|TRBV7-2|-
CASSLTGNSIEKLFF
TGTGCCAGCAGCCTGACAGGGAATTCAATTGAAAAACTGTTTTTT
>-|TRBJ1-3|TRBV7-3|-
CASSPVDKAPGNTIYF
TGTGCCAGCAGCCCAGTTGACAAGGCACCTGGAAACACCATATATTTT
>TRBD1|TRBJ2-5|TRBV19|few
CASSADRDGETQYF
TGTGCCAGTAGTGCGGACAGGGATGGGGAGACCCAGTACTTC
>-|TRBJ1-6|TRBV19|-
CASSISSYNSPLHF
TGTGCCAGTAGTATCAGCTCCTATAATTCACCCCTCCACTTT
>-|TRBJ2-7|TRBV5-8|-
CASSLARVAYEQYF
TGTGCCAGCAGCTTGGCGAGGGTAGCCTACGAGCAGTACTTC
>-|TRBJ1-1|TRBV27|-
CASSLLAGANTEAFF
TGTGCCAGCAGTTTATTGGCAGGGGCTAACACTGAAGCTTTCTTT
>-|TRBJ2-3|TRBV5-1|-
CASSPGQSTDTQYF
TGCGCCAGCAGCCCCGGACAGAGCACAGATACGCAGTATTTT
>TRBD2|TRBJ2-2|TRBV10-3|-
CAIRRLAGATGELFF
TGTGCCATCAGAAGACTAGCGGGGGCCACCGGGGAGCTGTTTTTT